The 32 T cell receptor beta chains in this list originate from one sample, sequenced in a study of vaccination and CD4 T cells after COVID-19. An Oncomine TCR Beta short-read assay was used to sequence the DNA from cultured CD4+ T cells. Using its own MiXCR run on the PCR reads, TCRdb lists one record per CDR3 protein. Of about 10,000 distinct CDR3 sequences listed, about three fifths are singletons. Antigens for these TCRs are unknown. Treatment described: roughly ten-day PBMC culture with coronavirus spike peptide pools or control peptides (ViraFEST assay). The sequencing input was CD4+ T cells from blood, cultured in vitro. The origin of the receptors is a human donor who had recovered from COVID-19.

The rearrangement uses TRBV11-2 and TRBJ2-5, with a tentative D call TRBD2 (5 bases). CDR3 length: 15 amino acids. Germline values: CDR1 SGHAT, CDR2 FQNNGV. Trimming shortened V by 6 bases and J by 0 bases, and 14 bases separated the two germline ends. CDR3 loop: CASSGADWYQETQYF. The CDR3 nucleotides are TGTGCCAGCAGTGGAGCGGACTGGTACCAAGAGACCCAGTACTTC.

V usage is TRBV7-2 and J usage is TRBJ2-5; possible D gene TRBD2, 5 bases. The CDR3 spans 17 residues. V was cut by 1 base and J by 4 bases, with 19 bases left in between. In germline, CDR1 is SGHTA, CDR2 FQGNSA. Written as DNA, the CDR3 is TGTGCCAGCAGCTTAGATCCGGCGGCGGGCCCTCGAGAGACCCAGTACTTC. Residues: CASSLDPAAGPRETQYF. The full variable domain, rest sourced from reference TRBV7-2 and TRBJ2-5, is GAGVSQSPSNKVTEKGKDVELRCDPISGHTALYWYRQSLGQGLEFLIYFQGNSAPDKSGLPSDRFSAERTGGSVSTLTIQRTQQEDSAVYLCASSLDPAAGPRETQYFGPGTRLLVL.

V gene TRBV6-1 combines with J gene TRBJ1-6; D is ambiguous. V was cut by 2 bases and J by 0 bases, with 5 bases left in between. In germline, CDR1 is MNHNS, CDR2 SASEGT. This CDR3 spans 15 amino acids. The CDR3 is CASSELSSYNSPLHF. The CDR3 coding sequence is TGTGCCAGCAGTGAACTGAGCTCCTATAATTCACCCCTCCACTTT.

The CDR3 region has the DNA TGTGCCAGCAGCTTGAGAGGGTACACAGATACGCAGTATTTT. Translation gives CASSLRGYTDTQYF. V usage is TRBV5-4 and J usage is TRBJ2-3; D might be TRBD2 (5 bases). Deletions cut 1 base from V and 2 bases from J, with 8 bases between. The CDR3 is 14 residues long. The germline gives CDR1 SGHNT, CDR2 YYREEE (reference sequence).

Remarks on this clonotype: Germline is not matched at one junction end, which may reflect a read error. CDR3 sequence: CRANRDGLLQWFSNQPQHF. DNA for the CDR3: TGCAGGGCTAACAGGGACGGGCTTCTTCAGTGGTTTAGCAATCAGCCCCAGCATTTT. The genes are TRBV20-1 and TRBJ1-5; the D gene is possibly TRBD1 (6 bases). There are 19 residues in the CDR3. The germline V gene encodes CDR1 DFQATT and CDR2 SNEGSKA (reference sequence).

CDR3 protein: CSARDLKDSYEQYF. The CDR3, as DNA: TGCAGTGCTAGAGATCTAAAGGACTCCTACGAGCAGTACTTC. This chain links TRBV20-1 with TRBJ2-7; D is unresolved. CDR1 and CDR2 from the germline V gene are DFQATT and SNEGSKA (reference sequence). The CDR3 totals 14 residues. Trimming removed 0 bases from V and 0 bases from J, with 9 bases in between.

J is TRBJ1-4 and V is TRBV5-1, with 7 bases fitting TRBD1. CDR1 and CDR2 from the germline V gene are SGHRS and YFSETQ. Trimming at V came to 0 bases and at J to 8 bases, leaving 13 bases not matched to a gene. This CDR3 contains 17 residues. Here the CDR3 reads CASSLGGGDFGGEKLFF. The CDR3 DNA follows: TGCGCCAGCAGCTTGGGAGGGGGCGATTTCGGGGGAGAAAAACTGTTTTTT.

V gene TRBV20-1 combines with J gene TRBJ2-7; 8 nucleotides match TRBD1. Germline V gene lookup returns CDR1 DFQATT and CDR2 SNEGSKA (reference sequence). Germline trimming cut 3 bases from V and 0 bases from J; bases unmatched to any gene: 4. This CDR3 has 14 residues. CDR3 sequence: CSASGQGASYEQYF. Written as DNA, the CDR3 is TGCAGTGCTAGTGGCCAGGGGGCCTCCTACGAGCAGTACTTC.

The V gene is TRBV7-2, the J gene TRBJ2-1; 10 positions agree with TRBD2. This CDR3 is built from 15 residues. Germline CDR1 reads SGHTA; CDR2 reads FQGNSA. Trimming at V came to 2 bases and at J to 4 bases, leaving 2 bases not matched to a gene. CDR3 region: CASSLTSGVYNEQFF. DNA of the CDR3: TGTGCCAGCAGCTTAACTAGCGGGGTGTACAATGAGCAGTTCTTC.

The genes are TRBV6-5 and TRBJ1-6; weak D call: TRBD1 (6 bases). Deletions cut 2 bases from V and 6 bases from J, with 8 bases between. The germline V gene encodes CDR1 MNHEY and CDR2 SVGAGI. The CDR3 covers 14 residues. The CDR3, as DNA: TGTGCCAGCAGTTACGTCAGGGGTAATTCACCCCTCCACTTT. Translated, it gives CASSYVRGNSPLHF.

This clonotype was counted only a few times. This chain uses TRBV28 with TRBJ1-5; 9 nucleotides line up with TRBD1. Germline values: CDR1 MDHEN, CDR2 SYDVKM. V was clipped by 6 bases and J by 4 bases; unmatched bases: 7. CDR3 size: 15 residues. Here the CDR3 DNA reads TGTGCCAGCAGGAACGCCGGGACAGGGAATCAGCCCCAGCATTTT. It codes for CASRNAGTGNQPQHF.

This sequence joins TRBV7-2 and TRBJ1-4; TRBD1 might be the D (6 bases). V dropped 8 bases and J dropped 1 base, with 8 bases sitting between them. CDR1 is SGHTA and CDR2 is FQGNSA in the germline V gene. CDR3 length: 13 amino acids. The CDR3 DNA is TGTGCCAGCGGGACACGAACTAATGAAAAACTGTTTTTT. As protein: CASGTRTNEKLFF.

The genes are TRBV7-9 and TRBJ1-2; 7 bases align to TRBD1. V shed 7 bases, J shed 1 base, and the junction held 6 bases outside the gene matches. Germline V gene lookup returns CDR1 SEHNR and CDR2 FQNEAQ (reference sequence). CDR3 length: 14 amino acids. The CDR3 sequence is CASTRGGYNYGYTF. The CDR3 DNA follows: TGTGCCAGCACTCGAGGGGGCTATAACTATGGCTACACCTTC.

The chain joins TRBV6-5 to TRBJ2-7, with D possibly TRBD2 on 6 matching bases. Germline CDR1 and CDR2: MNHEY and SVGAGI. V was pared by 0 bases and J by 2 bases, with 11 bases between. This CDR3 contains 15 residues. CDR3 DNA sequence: TGTGCCAGCAGTTACTCGAGTGGCGGGGCCTACGAGCAGTACTTC. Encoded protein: CASSYSSGGAYEQYF.

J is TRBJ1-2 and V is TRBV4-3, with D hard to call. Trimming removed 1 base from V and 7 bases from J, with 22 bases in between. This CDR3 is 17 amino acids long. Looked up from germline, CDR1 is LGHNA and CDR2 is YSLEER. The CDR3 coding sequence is TGCGCCAGCAGCCAAGGGGGAACGGGCGCTTCCCGGAGTGGCTACACCTTC. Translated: CASSQGGTGASRSGYTF.

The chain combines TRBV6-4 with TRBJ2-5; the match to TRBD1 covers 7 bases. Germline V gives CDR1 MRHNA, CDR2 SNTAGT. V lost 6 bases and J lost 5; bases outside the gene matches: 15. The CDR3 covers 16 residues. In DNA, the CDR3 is TGTGCCAGCAGGGGCGGACAGGTGGGTTCTCAGGAGACCCAGTACTTC. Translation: CASRGGQVGSQETQYF.

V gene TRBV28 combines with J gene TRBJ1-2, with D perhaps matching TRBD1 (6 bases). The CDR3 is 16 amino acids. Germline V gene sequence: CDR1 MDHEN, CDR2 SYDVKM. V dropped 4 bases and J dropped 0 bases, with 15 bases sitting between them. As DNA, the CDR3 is TGTGCCAGCAGTTGTGGCTCGACAGGTTCTAACTATGGCTACACCTTC. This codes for CASSCGSTGSNYGYTF.

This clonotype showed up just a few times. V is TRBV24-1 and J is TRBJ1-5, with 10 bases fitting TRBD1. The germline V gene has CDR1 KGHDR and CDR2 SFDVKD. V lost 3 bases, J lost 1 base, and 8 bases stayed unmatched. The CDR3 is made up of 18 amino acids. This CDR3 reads CATSDTPGQGVSNQPQHF. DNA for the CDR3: TGTGCCACCAGTGATACCCCCGGACAGGGGGTAAGCAATCAGCCCCAGCATTTT.

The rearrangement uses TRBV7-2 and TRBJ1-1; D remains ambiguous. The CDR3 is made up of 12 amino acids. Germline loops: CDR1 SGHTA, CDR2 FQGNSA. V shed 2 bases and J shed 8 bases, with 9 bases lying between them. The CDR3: CASSLSAGEAFF. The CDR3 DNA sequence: TGTGCCAGCAGCTTAAGCGCGGGGGAAGCTTTCTTT.

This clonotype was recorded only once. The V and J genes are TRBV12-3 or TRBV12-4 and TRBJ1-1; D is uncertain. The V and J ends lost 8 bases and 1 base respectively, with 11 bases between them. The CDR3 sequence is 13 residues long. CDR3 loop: CASQSAWNTEAFF. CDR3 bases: TGTGCCAGCCAAAGTGCGTGGAACACTGAAGCTTTCTTT.

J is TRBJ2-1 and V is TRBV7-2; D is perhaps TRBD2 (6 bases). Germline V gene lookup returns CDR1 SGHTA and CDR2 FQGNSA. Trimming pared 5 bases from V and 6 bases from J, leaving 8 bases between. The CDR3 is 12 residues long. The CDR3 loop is CASSPGVNEQFF. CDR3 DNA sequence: TGTGCCAGCAGCCCGGGAGTCAATGAGCAGTTCTTC.

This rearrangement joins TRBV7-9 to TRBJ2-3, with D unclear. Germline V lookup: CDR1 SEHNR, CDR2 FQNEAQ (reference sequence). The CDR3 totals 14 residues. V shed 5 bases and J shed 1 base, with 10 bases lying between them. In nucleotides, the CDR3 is TGTGCCAGCAGCCGAGCAGCTGGCACAGATACGCAGTATTTT. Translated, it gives CASSRAAGTDTQYF.

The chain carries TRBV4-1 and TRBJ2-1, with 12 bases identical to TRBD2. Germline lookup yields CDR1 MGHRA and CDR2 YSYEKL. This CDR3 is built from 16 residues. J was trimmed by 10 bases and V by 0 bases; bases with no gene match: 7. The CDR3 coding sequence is TGCGCCAGCAGCCAAGATCCCAGACTAGCGGGAGACGAGCAGTTCTTC. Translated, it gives CASSQDPRLAGDEQFF.

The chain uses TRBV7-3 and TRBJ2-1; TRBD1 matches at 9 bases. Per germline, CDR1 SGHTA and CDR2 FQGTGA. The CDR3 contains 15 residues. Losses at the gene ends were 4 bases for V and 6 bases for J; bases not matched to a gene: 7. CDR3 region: CASSSGGQGGNEQFF. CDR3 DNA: TGTGCCAGCAGCTCAGGGGGACAGGGCGGCAATGAGCAGTTCTTC. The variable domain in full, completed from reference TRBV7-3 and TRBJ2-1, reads GAGVSQTPSNKVTEKGKYVELRCDPISGHTALYWYRQSLGQGPEFLIYFQGTGAADDSGLPNDRFFAVRPEGSVSTLKIQRTERGDSAVYLCASSSGGQGGNEQFFGPGTRLTVL.

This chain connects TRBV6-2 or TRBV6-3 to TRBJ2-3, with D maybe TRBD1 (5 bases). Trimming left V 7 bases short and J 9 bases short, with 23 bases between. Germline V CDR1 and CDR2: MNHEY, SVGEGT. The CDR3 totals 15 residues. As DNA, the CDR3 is TGTGCCAGCAACCCTATCGGGCAGGGTCATATCACGCAGTATTTT. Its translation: CASNPIGQGHITQYF.

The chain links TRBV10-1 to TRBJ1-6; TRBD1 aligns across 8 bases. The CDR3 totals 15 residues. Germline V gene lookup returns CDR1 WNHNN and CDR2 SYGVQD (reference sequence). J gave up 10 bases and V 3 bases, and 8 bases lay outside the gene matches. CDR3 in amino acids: CASSEGTGRGSPLHF. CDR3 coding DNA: TGCGCCAGCAGTGAAGGGACAGGAAGGGGATCACCCCTCCACTTT.

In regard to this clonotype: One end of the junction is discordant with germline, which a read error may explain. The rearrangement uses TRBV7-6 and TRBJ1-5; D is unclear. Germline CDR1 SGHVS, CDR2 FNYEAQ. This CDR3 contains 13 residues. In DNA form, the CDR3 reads TGTGCCAACAGCTTATCGGAAAATCAGCCCCAGCATTTT. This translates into CANSLSENQPQHF.

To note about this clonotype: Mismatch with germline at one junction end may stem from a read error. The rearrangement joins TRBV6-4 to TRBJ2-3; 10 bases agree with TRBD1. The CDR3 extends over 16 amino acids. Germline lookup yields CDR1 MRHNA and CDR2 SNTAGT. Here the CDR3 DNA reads TGTGCCAGCAGGATGACAGGGGGCTCGGAAACAGATACGCGGTATTTT. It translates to CASRMTGGSETDTRYF.

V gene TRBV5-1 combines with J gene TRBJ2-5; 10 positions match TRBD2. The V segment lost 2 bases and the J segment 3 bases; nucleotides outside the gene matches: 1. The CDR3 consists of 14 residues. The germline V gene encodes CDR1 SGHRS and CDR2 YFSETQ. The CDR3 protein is CASSLTSGKETQYF. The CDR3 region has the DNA TGCGCCAGCAGCTTAACTAGCGGGAAAGAGACCCAGTACTTC.

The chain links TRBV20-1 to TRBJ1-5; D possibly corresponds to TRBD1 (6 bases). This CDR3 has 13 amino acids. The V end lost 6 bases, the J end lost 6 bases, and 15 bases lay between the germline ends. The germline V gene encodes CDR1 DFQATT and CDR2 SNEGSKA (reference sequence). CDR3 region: CSARNRDPQPQHF. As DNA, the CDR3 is TGCAGTGCGCGAAACAGGGACCCTCAGCCCCAGCATTTT.

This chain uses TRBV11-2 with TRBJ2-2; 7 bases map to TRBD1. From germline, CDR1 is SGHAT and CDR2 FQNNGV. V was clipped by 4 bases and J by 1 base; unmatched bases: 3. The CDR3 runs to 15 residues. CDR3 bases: TGTGCCAGCAGCTCAGGACAGGTGAACACCGGGGAGCTGTTTTTT. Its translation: CASSSGQVNTGELFF.

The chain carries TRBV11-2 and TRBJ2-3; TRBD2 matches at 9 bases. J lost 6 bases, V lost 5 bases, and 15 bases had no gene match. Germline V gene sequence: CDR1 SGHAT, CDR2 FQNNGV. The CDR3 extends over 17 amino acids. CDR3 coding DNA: TGTGCCAGCAGCCAAGGGGAGGGCGGGGGGGCCGGTGATACGCAGTATTTT. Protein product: CASSQGEGGGAGDTQYF.